This T cell receptor beta chain was captured by sequencing in a study of cytomegalovirus exposure and HLA in healthy donors. The PCR employed 60 Vbeta primers together with 13 Jbeta primers. Libraries were prepared by immunoSEQ multiplex PCR; TCRdb keeps only in-frame clonotypes and omits some of them. The table has approximately 180,000 clones, approximately 80% seen once. Sequenced material: PBMCs. The receptor's source is a woman aged 25 to 39 in good health and CMV-seronegative.

The CDR3 loop is CASSHGGQKYTGELFF. The DNA of the CDR3 is TGTGCCAGCAGCCACGGGGGACAGAAATACACCGGGGAGCTGTTTTTT. V is TRBV6-6 and J is TRBJ2-2; D may be TRBD1 (7 bases). V was trimmed by 6 bases and J by 3 bases, leaving 17 bases between them. There are 16 residues in the CDR3. CDR1 and CDR2 from the germline V gene are MNHNY and SVGAGI (reference sequence).